A selection of T cell receptor beta chains follows, all from one sample in a study of CD8+ T cells in alopecia areata. The table came from immunoSEQ multiplex PCR; TCRdb's copy has only in-frame clones and leaves some out. Among about 140,000 clones, approximately 86% were seen once, and the ten largest hold 13%. Sample: CD8+ T cells sorted from blood, taken at week 4, from a patient treated with tofacitinib. These receptors all stem from a human donor with alopecia areata. Each CDR3 is given with its conserved first and last residue. A D gene is named only where the DNA matches it firmly. Rows may omit the clone size; those that give it use once, few, many or a size class.

TRBV29-1	TRBJ2-2	13	NA	NA	TGCAGCGTTGGAGAGGGACTCGGCGGGGAGCTGTTTTTT	CSVGEGLGGELFF
TRBV4-1	TRBJ2-7	15	TRBD2	NA	TGCGCCAGCAGCCAAGATTCTAGCGGGAGTAACGAGCAGTACTTC	CASSQDSSGSNEQYF
TRBV6-1	TRBJ2-1	12	TRBD1	NA	TGTGCCAGCACCGGCTCGGGACAGGAGCAGTTCTTC	CASTGSGQEQFF
TRBV30	TRBJ1-2	13	NA	few	TGTGCCTGGAGTGAGGGGATTCACTATGGCTACACCTTC	CAWSEGIHYGYTF
TRBV7-9	TRBJ2-7	12	NA	NA	TGTGCCGGCCGGGCTAACTCCTACGAGCAGTACTTC	CAGRANSYEQYF
TRBV9	TRBJ2-7	14	NA	few	TGTGCCAGCAGCGAGGGGGGGTCCCCCTACGAGCAGTACTTC	CASSEGGSPYEQYF
TRBV7-9	TRBJ2-2	10	NA	once	TGTGCCGCGGGGTTGGAGGAGCTGTTTTTT	CAAGLEELFF
TRBV6-1	TRBJ2-7	15	NA	NA	TGTGCCACCCCACCGGGACTTGGGCCATTTTACGAGCAGTACTTC	CATPPGLGPFYEQYF
TRBV27	TRBJ1-1	12	TRBD1	NA	TGTGCCAGCAGCCAATCAGGGGGCATGGCTTTCTTT	CASSQSGGMAFF
TRBV2	TRBJ2-7	15	TRBD1	NA	TGTGCCAGCAGTGATTTGTGGCAGGGGGACTACGAGCAGTACTTC	CASSDLWQGDYEQYF
TRBV27	TRBJ2-1	14	NA	NA	TGTGCCAGCACCCTCACAGGCAGGTACAATGAGCAGTTCTTC	CASTLTGRYNEQFF
TRBV5-1	TRBJ2-7	14	NA	few	TGCGCCAGCAGCTTGGGACAGGAGGCCTACGAGCAGTACTTC	CASSLGQEAYEQYF
TRBV29-1	TRBJ2-3	20	TRBD2	NA	TGCAGCGTTGAGGGACTCATTATAGCGGGAGGAAGATTAAGCACAGATACGCAGTATTTT	CSVEGLIIAGGRLSTDTQYF
TRBV29-1	TRBJ2-7	12	TRBD1	NA	TGCAGCGCACAGGGGGAAACCTACGAGCAGTACTTC	CSAQGETYEQYF
TRBV27	TRBJ2-1	15	TRBD1	NA	TGTGCCAGCAGTTTGGGTCAGGGGGCTCACAATGAGCAGTTCTTC	CASSLGQGAHNEQFF
TRBV4-1	TRBJ1-5	16	NA	NA	TGCGCCAGCAGCCAAGATCTCGGCGGTGGAAATCAGCCCCAGCATTTT	CASSQDLGGGNQPQHF
TRBV5-4	TRBJ2-2	12	NA	few	TGTGCCAGCAGCCTGGACAGCGGGGAGCTGTTTTTT	CASSLDSGELFF
TRBV13	TRBJ1-5	14	NA	NA	TGTGCCAGCAGCTTAGGCGGGCGCGAGGGGCCCCAGCATTTT	CASSLGGREGPQHF
TRBV28	TRBJ2-3	15	NA	NA	TGTGCCAGCAGTTTAGGGCAGACACCAACAGATACGCAGTATTTT	CASSLGQTPTDTQYF
TRBV29-1	TRBJ1-4	11	NA	NA	TGCAGCGTCGTGGGGGATGAAAAACTGTTTTTT	CSVVGDEKLFF
TRBV30	TRBJ2-7	12	NA	NA	TGTGCCTGGATCACGGACAGTTACGAGCAGTACTTC	CAWITDSYEQYF
TRBV5-4	TRBJ2-1	13	TRBD2	NA	TGTGCCAGCAGCTTGGCCCTAGCGGATGAGCAGTTCTTC	CASSLALADEQFF
TRBV9	TRBJ2-7	15	NA	NA	TGTGCCAGCAGCGTAGCCACGGGACACGGCTACGAGCAGTACTTC	CASSVATGHGYEQYF
TRBV6-1	TRBJ2-1	15	TRBD1	NA	TGTGCCAGCAGCTCCGGGACAGGTATATACAATGAGCAGTTCTTC	CASSSGTGIYNEQFF
TRBV4-1	TRBJ1-1	15	NA	NA	TGCGCCAGCAGCCCCCGACAGATTGGAGACACTGAAGCTTTCTTT	CASSPRQIGDTEAFF
TRBV5-1	TRBJ2-7	13	NA	NA	TGCGCCAGCAGCTTGAGTGTTGACTACGAGCAGTACTTC	CASSLSVDYEQYF
TRBV4-1	TRBJ2-7	14	NA	once	TGCGCCAGCAGCTTCAAGACAGTATCCTACGAGCAGTACTTC	CASSFKTVSYEQYF
TRBV13	TRBJ2-7	14	NA	NA	TGTGCCAGCAGCTCTCCCGACAGACCCTACGAGCAGTACTTC	CASSSPDRPYEQYF
TRBV10-3	TRBJ2-2	11	NA	NA	TGTGCCACAACGGGCAGCGGGGAGCTGTTTTTT	CATTGSGELFF
TRBV29-1	TRBJ2-5	17	NA	NA	TGCAGCGTTACAATTTCCAAACTTGGGGCCTTACAAGAGACCCAGTACTTC	CSVTISKLGALQETQYF